Below are 14 T cell receptor beta chains sequenced from a single sample in a study of response to subunit inactivated influenza vaccine. TCRdb passed the RT-PCR reads through MiXCR, listing each CDR3 protein once. The sample comprises about 190,000 distinct CDR3 sequences, approximately 14% of which are singletons, and 20% to 30% rests with the top ten. The specimen comprised CD8+ T cells sorted from PBMCs, sampled less than 6 days after vaccination. The receptors here all came from a man aged 45 to 65 who received an inactivated influenza vaccine.

This clonotype has a handful of counts. The V call is TRBV7-9, the J call TRBJ1-1; 8 bases are a match to TRBD1. The CDR3 spans 14 residues. Per germline, CDR1 SEHNR and CDR2 FQNEAQ (reference sequence). The junction had 7 bases not matched to a gene; V was cut back by 6 bases and J by 4 bases. The CDR3 is CASSYRQGTTEAFF. In nucleotides, the CDR3 is TGTGCCAGCAGTTATAGACAGGGGACCACTGAAGCTTTCTTT.

CDR3 DNA sequence: TGTGCCAGCAGCCACGGTTTCCCGCCGAGCACAGATACGCAGTATTTT. It codes for CASSHGFPPSTDTQYF. This chain links TRBV3-1 with TRBJ2-3; D gene ambiguous. The V and J ends lost 3 bases and 0 bases respectively, with 13 bases between them. The CDR3 runs to 16 residues. Germline V CDR1 and CDR2: LGHDT, YNNKEL (reference sequence).

The V call is TRBV20-1, the J call TRBJ2-7; D unresolved. CDR3 size: 15 residues. Germline V gene lookup returns CDR1 DFQATT and CDR2 SNEGSKA (reference sequence). Trimming stripped 0 bases from V and 0 bases from J, with 12 bases between. CDR3 region: CSARDPQASSYEQYF. CDR3 DNA sequence: TGCAGTGCTAGAGATCCCCAGGCTAGCTCCTACGAGCAGTACTTC.

This clonotype has just a few counts. This sequence joins TRBV5-6 and TRBJ2-5, with no clear D. The germline V and J ends were trimmed by 1 base and 5 bases, with 18 bases remaining between them. Per the germline V gene, CDR1 is SGHDT and CDR2 is YYEEEE. The CDR3 has 16 amino acids. CDR3 nucleotides: TGTGCCAGCAGCTTGAGCCTAAGTATAGAAGAGGAGACCCAGTACTTC. It yields the protein CASSLSLSIEEETQYF.

This chain uses TRBV30 with TRBJ2-7, with D tentatively TRBD2 (6 bases). The CDR3 spans 14 residues. The ends were cut back, 3 bases at V and 6 bases at J, with 18 bases in the middle. Germline CDR1 and CDR2: GTSNPN and SVGIG (reference sequence). The CDR3 DNA is TGTGCCTGGAGCGCGGGGTCCGGGCGAAGCGAGCAGTACTTC. It specifies CAWSAGSGRSEQYF.

This clonotype was observed a handful of times. V gene TRBV7-8 combines with J gene TRBJ2-5; 8 positions match TRBD1. The CDR3 length is 16 residues. Per germline, CDR1 SGHVS and CDR2 FQNEAQ. J gave up 2 bases and V 5 bases, and 10 bases lay outside the gene matches. CDR3 amino acids: CASSRPPTGGQETQYF. The DNA for the CDR3 is TGTGCCAGCAGCCGTCCTCCTACAGGGGGACAAGAGACCCAGTACTTC.

The J gene is TRBJ2-7, the V gene TRBV20-1, with D maybe TRBD2 (6 bases). The CDR3 has 14 amino acids. Trimming shortened V by 0 bases and J by 2 bases, and 11 bases separated the two germline ends. In germline, CDR1 is DFQATT, CDR2 SNEGSKA (reference sequence). CDR3 in amino acids: CSARDRDSAYEQYF. CDR3 sequence (DNA): TGCAGTGCTAGAGATCGGGACTCAGCCTACGAGCAGTACTTC.

The V gene is TRBV5-1, the J gene TRBJ2-7; weak D call: TRBD1 (6 bases). Trimming took off 4 bases at V and 6 bases at J, with 17 bases between the two ends. CDR3 length equals 14 residues. Looked up from germline, CDR1 is SGHRS and CDR2 is YFSETQ. CDR3 DNA sequence: TGCGCCAGCAGCAAGAAACCTGACAGGCGCGAGCAGTACTTC. It yields the protein CASSKKPDRREQYF.

This clonotype has a count of ten or more. The chain joins TRBV27 to TRBJ2-1; D assignment may be TRBD1 or TRBD2 (5 bases each). Germline V lookup: CDR1 MNHEY, CDR2 SMNVEV (reference sequence). The CDR3 is 17 amino acids. Trimming removed 4 bases from V and 4 bases from J, with 20 bases in between. The CDR3 DNA follows: TGTGCCAGCAGTTCAGTAACCGGGGCTGGGGGTTACAATGAGCAGTTCTTC. It translates to CASSSVTGAGGYNEQFF.

This clonotype showed up just a few times. The chain links TRBV29-1 to TRBJ2-1; 11 bases are shared with TRBD2. CDR3 length equals 14 residues. V dropped 7 bases and J dropped 5; count of bases not matched to a gene: 7. Germline V CDR1 and CDR2: SQVTM, ANQGSEA. CDR3 nucleotides: TGCAGCGGCCGTATTAGCGGGGGGGACAATGAGCAGTTCTTC. The encoded protein is CSGRISGGDNEQFF.

The sample holds many counts of this clonotype. This chain links TRBV20-1 with TRBJ2-1, with 9 bases aligning to TRBD1. Germline V lookup: CDR1 DFQATT, CDR2 SNEGSKA (reference sequence). The CDR3 runs 15 residues. V lost 0 bases, J lost 4 bases, and 4 bases stayed unmatched. CDR3 residues: CSARDPDRGYNEQFF. The CDR3, as DNA: TGCAGTGCTAGAGATCCCGACAGGGGGTACAATGAGCAGTTCTTC.

The chain employs TRBV12-3 or TRBV12-4 and TRBJ2-5, with 11 bases that match TRBD2. Trimming took 5 bases from V and 5 from J; bases not matched to a gene: 7. CDR3 length equals 15 residues. As DNA, the CDR3 is TGTGCCAGCAGTACTAGCGGGAGTGATGTGGAGACCCAGTACTTC. Encoded protein: CASSTSGSDVETQYF.

The J gene is TRBJ2-7, the V gene TRBV6-2 or TRBV6-3; D gene uncertain. Trimming cost V 3 bases and J 3 bases, with 9 bases left between them. The CDR3 runs 13 residues. From germline, CDR1 is MNHEY and CDR2 SVGEGT. The CDR3 loop reads CASSYVYHYEQYF. In DNA form, the CDR3 reads TGTGCCAGCAGTTATGTCTACCACTACGAGCAGTACTTC.

This clonotype has a count of ten or more. J is TRBJ2-1 and V is TRBV20-1; 8 bases agree with TRBD2. Unmatched junction bases numbered 11, after V lost 5 bases and J lost 8 bases. Germline lookup yields CDR1 DFQATT and CDR2 SNEGSKA (reference sequence). This CDR3 contains 14 residues. DNA of the CDR3: TGCAGTGCTTCGACCTGGACTAGCCCCGATGAGCAGTTCTTC. It encodes CSASTWTSPDEQFF.